Listed below are T cell receptor beta chains from one sample, sequenced in a study of T cell repertoires in cytomegalovirus infection. TCRdb reprocessed the reads with MiXCR, giving one entry per CDR3 protein. This repertoire shows about 830,000 distinct CDR3 sequences, approximately 29% found once; its top ten account for 12%. These receptors have no known antigen. Sequenced material: cultured CD8+ T cells from PBMCs, taken from culture after CMV antigen stimulation. Receptor source: a human donor in good health (CMV status not recorded). Some clones in this sample may be carry-over from other donors' samples. Both conserved end residues are trimmed from each CDR3. The order of the fields is V gene, CDR3 length, J gene, CDR3 protein.

v_call: TRBV27; cdr3_length: 14; j_call: TRBJ1-3; cdr3_aa: ASSKTKTGRGNTIY
v_call: TRBV6-5; cdr3_length: 13; j_call: TRBJ1-1; cdr3_aa: ASSYSSGGEPEAF
v_call: TRBV11-3; cdr3_length: 16; j_call: TRBJ2-5; cdr3_aa: ASSRGTSGGALLETQY
v_call: TRBV5-5; cdr3_length: 12; j_call: TRBJ2-1; cdr3_aa: ASSYGLGDNEQF
v_call: TRBV5-4; cdr3_length: 13; j_call: TRBJ1-2; cdr3_aa: ASTPNAGPGDGYT
v_call: TRBV2; cdr3_length: 13; j_call: TRBJ2-1; cdr3_aa: ASTYSGGGNNEQF
v_call: TRBV27; cdr3_length: 13; j_call: TRBJ1-4; cdr3_aa: ASSLRDRINEKLF
v_call: TRBV6-5; cdr3_length: 17; j_call: TRBJ2-3; cdr3_aa: ASSLTWTSGGFSTDTQY
v_call: TRBV2; cdr3_length: 13; j_call: TRBJ1-6; cdr3_aa: ASSAFDRGLSPLH
v_call: TRBV29-1; cdr3_length: 9; j_call: TRBJ1-1; cdr3_aa: SVEANTEAF